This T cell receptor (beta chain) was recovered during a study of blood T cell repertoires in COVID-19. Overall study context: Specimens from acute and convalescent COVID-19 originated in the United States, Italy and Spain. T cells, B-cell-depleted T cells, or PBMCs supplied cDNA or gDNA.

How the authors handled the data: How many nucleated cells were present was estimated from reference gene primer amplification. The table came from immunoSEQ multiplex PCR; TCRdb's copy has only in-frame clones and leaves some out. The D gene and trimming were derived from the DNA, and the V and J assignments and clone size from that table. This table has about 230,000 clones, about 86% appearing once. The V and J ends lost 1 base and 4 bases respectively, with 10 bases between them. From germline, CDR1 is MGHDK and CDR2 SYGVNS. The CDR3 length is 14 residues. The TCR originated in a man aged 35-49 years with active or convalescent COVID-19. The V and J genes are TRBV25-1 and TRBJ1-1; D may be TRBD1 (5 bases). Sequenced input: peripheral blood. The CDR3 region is CASSESMDITEAFF. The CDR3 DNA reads TGTGCCAGCAGTGAATCCATGGACATCACTGAAGCTTTCTTT. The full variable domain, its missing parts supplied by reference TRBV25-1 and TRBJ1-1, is EADIYQTPRYLVIGTGKKITLECSQTMGHDKMYWYQQDPGMELHLIHYSYGVNSTEKGDLSSESTVSRIRTEHFPLTLESARPSHTSQYLCASSESMDITEAFFGQGTRLTVV.